A single sample is the source of the 15 T cell receptor beta chains below, sequenced in a study of a mutant IDH1 vaccine in newly diagnosed glioma. Time point described: baseline, week 1 (first vaccination visit). The treatment: pre-vaccination baseline after standard-of-care therapy. Sequenced by immunoSEQ multiplex PCR; TCRdb stores in-frame clones only, minus some. The table shows roughly 41,000 clones, with around 80% occurring only once. Specimen: PBMCs, collected from a glioma patient treated with radiotherapy, temozolomide or both. The receptors shown here come from a man aged 35 to 55 with glioma. Some clones in this sample may be carry-over from other donors' samples.

There are a few counts of this clone. The chain couples TRBV4-1 to TRBJ2-1, with 16 positions matching TRBD2. The CDR3 has 19 residues. CDR1 MGHRA and CDR2 YSYEKL come from the germline V gene. V lost 5 bases, J lost 10 bases, and 17 bases stayed unmatched. The CDR3 protein is CASSSPGLAGGPGREEQFF. The CDR3 bases are TGCGCCAGCAGCTCCCCGGGACTAGCGGGGGGGCCGGGGCGGGAGGAGCAGTTCTTC.

This chain uses TRBV7-2 with TRBJ2-5, with a tentative D call TRBD2 (8 bases). Germline CDR1 reads SGHTA; CDR2 reads FQGNSA. The CDR3 spans 15 residues. Trimming removed 3 bases at V and 5 bases at J, with 16 bases between. The CDR3 spells CASSLTGTRGETQYF. The CDR3 DNA is TGTGCCAGCAGCTTGACAGGGACTAGGGGGGAGACCCAGTACTTC.

This chain joins TRBV7-6 and TRBJ2-2; the match to TRBD1 covers 12 bases. Per germline, CDR1 SGHVS and CDR2 FNYEAQ. The CDR3 spans 19 residues. Germline trimming cut 5 bases from V and 0 bases from J; bases unmatched to any gene: 10. The CDR3 DNA is TGTGCCAGCAGCCCTCGGGACAGGGGGCGTCCTACGAACACCGGGGAGCTGTTTTTT. It specifies CASSPRDRGRPTNTGELFF.

The chain combines TRBV28 with TRBJ2-7, with 10 bases matching TRBD1. Germline V gene sequence: CDR1 MDHEN, CDR2 SYDVKM. The CDR3 totals 16 residues. V gave up 5 bases and J gave up 1 base; unmatched junction bases: 8. The CDR3 DNA reads as TGTGCCAGCAGTGAGAGGACAGGGGGTCGGTCCTACGAGCAGTACTTC. Its protein is CASSERTGGRSYEQYF.

The V and J genes are TRBV9 and TRBJ2-2, with D perhaps TRBD2 (6 bases). With 4 bases removed from V and 3 bases from J, the gap between germline ends came to 13 bases. Germline CDR1 is SGDLS and CDR2 is YYNGEE. The CDR3 loop spans 15 amino acids. CDR3 in amino acids: CASSPRDFYTGELFF. CDR3 nucleotide sequence: TGTGCCAGCAGCCCCCGGGACTTCTACACCGGGGAGCTGTTTTTT. Full variable domain (missing parts from reference TRBV9 and TRBJ2-2): DSGVTQTPKHLITATGQRVTLRCSPRSGDLSVYWYQQSLDQGLQFLIQYYNGEERAKGNILERFSAQQFPDLHSELNLSSLELGDSALYFCASSPRDFYTGELFFGEGSRLTVL.

This rearrangement joins TRBV19 to TRBJ1-5; D gene unclear. V lost 2 bases to trimming and J lost 0 bases, with 17 bases between them. Germline V gene lookup returns CDR1 LNHDA and CDR2 SQIVND (reference sequence). CDR3 length: 18 amino acids. The CDR3 protein is CASSISHADTYSNQPQHF. The CDR3 nucleotides are TGTGCCAGTAGTATATCCCACGCGGATACCTATAGCAATCAGCCCCAGCATTTT.

The chain recombines TRBV23-1 with TRBJ1-1; D gene uncertain. TRBV23-1 is classed as an ORF, of uncertain function. Trimming stripped 3 bases from V and 1 base from J, with 12 bases between. This CDR3 is built from 15 residues. This CDR3 reads CASSHRRGRNTEAFF. DNA of the CDR3: TGCGCCAGCAGTCATAGGAGAGGAAGGAACACTGAAGCTTTCTTT.

In this sample, this clone turned up a few times. The chain carries TRBV5-1 and TRBJ2-6, with D perhaps being TRBD1 or TRBD2 (5 bases each). Trimming removed 0 bases from V and 2 bases from J, with 6 bases in between. The CDR3 length is 15 residues. From germline, CDR1 is SGHRS and CDR2 YFSETQ. This CDR3 reads CASSLGGTGANVLTF. The CDR3 region has the DNA TGCGCCAGCAGCTTGGGGGGGACTGGGGCCAACGTCCTGACTTTC.

The V and J genes are TRBV27 and TRBJ1-4, with TRBD1 matching over 12 bases. Germline assignment: CDR1 MNHEY and CDR2 SMNVEV (reference sequence). This CDR3 region has 15 residues. J was trimmed by 8 bases and V by 3 bases; bases with no gene match: 4. The CDR3 region has the DNA TGTGCCAGCAGTTTGACCGGGACAGGGGGCGAAAAACTGTTTTTT. Protein product: CASSLTGTGGEKLFF.

V is TRBV6-4 and J is TRBJ1-1, with 9 bases aligning to TRBD1. CDR1 MRHNA and CDR2 SNTAGT come from the germline V gene. CDR3 length: 14 residues. Trimming cost V 5 bases and J 3 bases; bases outside gene matches: 4. The CDR3 coding sequence is TGTGCCAGCAGTAGGACAGGGGAGGACACTGAAGCTTTCTTT. It translates to CASSRTGEDTEAFF.

V is TRBV5-1 and J is TRBJ1-1, with D unclear. V lost 2 bases to trimming and J lost 7 bases, with 18 bases between them. The CDR3 length is 15 residues. Germline-derived CDR1 and CDR2 are SGHRS and YFSETQ. CDR3 protein: CASSLVAGHPSEAFF. DNA of the CDR3: TGCGCCAGCAGCTTAGTGGCAGGTCATCCCAGTGAAGCTTTCTTT.

This clone was found a few times. The rearrangement uses TRBV2 and TRBJ1-3; tentative D call: TRBD1 (5 bases). Trimming cost V 6 bases and J 4 bases, with 10 bases left between them. Germline V gene sequence: CDR1 SNHLY, CDR2 FYNNEI. CDR3 length: 13 amino acids. CDR3 nucleotide sequence: TGTGCCAGCAGGCACAGGATAGGAAACACCATATATTTT. As protein: CASRHRIGNTIYF.

This clone was detected a few times. This chain uses TRBV29-1 with TRBJ1-2; D remains ambiguous. CDR1 and CDR2 from the germline V gene are SQVTM and ANQGSEA. Trimming cost V 7 bases and J 2 bases, with 11 bases left between them. The CDR3 consists of 12 residues. CDR3 amino acids: CSDLTENYGYTF. CDR3 nucleotides: TGCAGCGACCTGACTGAGAACTATGGCTACACCTTC.

This clone showed up just a few times. The gene calls are TRBV9 and TRBJ1-2; 10 bases line up with TRBD1. This CDR3 has 13 residues. Germline lookup yields CDR1 SGDLS and CDR2 YYNGEE. Unmatched junction bases numbered 5, after V lost 5 bases and J lost 7 bases. In nucleotides, the CDR3 is TGTGCCAGCAGTCCGGGACAGGGGTTTGGCTACACCTTC. Translation: CASSPGQGFGYTF. Full variable domain (outside the CDR3, taken from reference TRBV9 and TRBJ1-2): DSGVTQTPKHLITATGQRVTLRCSPRSGDLSVYWYQQSLDQGLQFLIQYYNGEERAKGNILERFSAQQFPDLHSELNLSSLELGDSALYFCASSPGQGFGYTFGSGTRLTVV.

The J gene is TRBJ1-2, the V gene TRBV27; D call uncertain. The CDR3 is 13 amino acids. Deletions cut 6 bases from V and 8 bases from J, with 16 bases between. Germline CDR1 reads MNHEY; CDR2 reads SMNVEV (reference sequence). CDR3: CASRTLLERGYTF. The CDR3 DNA reads as TGTGCCAGCAGGACCCTTTTGGAGCGAGGCTACACCTTC.